This entry is about one TCR beta chain. As yet, its antigen is unknown. Drawn from each donor were ten milliliters of peripheral blood. This entry comes from a study of blood T cells in healthy people across ages. Study at large: Capture by template switching was about one barcoded beta molecule per two T cells.

PCR was performed a second time for about 7 to 12 cycles using a sample-barcoded 5' primer and a J-beta primer mix. Paired-end reads containing CDR3 totaled no fewer than 2.5 million for each sample. TCRdb reprocessed the 5' RACE reads with MiXCR, giving one entry per CDR3 protein. In the table there are 1.5 million to 2 million distinct CDR3 sequences, just under 50% of which are singletons. General study results and limits: The percentage of naive T cells correlated strongly with TCR beta diversity.

CDR1 is LGHNA, CDR2 YSLEER, per germline. This CDR3 region has 16 residues. This sequence originates from a woman aged 40-49 years in good health. What was sequenced was blood. The chain couples TRBV4-3 to TRBJ2-1; no clear D gene. The J call is uncertain, as TRBJ2-7 better fits the DNA end. The CDR3 DNA reads TGCGCCAGCAGCCAAGATGGAGACTTCCCTTACAATGAGCAGTACTTC. Residues: CASSQDGDFPYNEQYF.